This is a list of T cell receptor beta chains from one sample in a study of cytomegalovirus exposure and HLA in healthy donors. Profiling relied on immunoSEQ multiplex PCR, and the TCRdb table lists in-frame clones only, not all of them. The sample holds 90,000 to 150,000 clones, around 84% seen once. The sample comprised PBMCs. Receptor source: a woman in her 30s in good health and CMV-seropositive. Each CDR3 is given with its conserved first and last residue. Fields, in order: D gene, J gene, clone size, V gene, CDR3 protein, CDR3 DNA. The D gene is left open where the match is weak. The size field is filled for only some rows; it gives once, few, many or a size class.

>TRBD2|TRBJ2-1|NA|TRBV9
CASSVTSGGNEQFF
TGTGCCAGCAGCGTAACTAGCGGGGGAAATGAGCAGTTCTTC
>TRBD1|TRBJ1-3|NA|TRBV2
CASRDRGGSGNTIYF
TGTGCCAGCAGGGACAGGGGAGGATCTGGAAACACCATATATTTT
>TRBD1|TRBJ1-2|once|TRBV28
CASSPWDRWGYGYTF
TGTGCCAGCAGTCCCTGGGACAGGTGGGGCTATGGCTACACCTTC
>NA|TRBJ1-4|NA|TRBV5-1
CASSFGGTGEKLFF
TGCGCCAGCAGCTTCGGGGGAACGGGTGAAAAACTGTTTTTT
>NA|TRBJ1-3|NA|TRBV7-2
CASSLSASLGGGNTIYF
TGTGCCAGCAGCCTTAGTGCCTCATTGGGGGGTGGAAACACCATATATTTT
>TRBD1|TRBJ1-1|few|TRBV11-2
CASSYPLDRLDTEAFF
TGTGCCAGCAGCTATCCCCTGGACAGGTTAGACACTGAAGCTTTCTTT
>NA|TRBJ1-3|NA|TRBV6-5
CASSYRGAGNTIYF
TGTGCCAGCAGTTACAGAGGAGCTGGAAACACCATATATTTT
>TRBD2|TRBJ2-1|NA|TRBV5-1
CASSLFASGDYNEQFF
TGCGCCAGCAGCTTGTTCGCTAGCGGGGACTACAATGAGCAGTTCTTC
>NA|TRBJ1-1|NA|TRBV9
CASSVSPRDTEAFF
TGTGCCAGCAGCGTAAGCCCCAGGGACACTGAAGCTTTCTTT
>NA|TRBJ1-3|NA|TRBV28
CATTWGTGSGNTIYF
TGTGCCACCACCTGGGGAACGGGATCTGGAAACACCATATATTTT
>NA|TRBJ1-5|NA|TRBV28
CASSLLFSNQPQHF
TGTGCCAGCAGTTTACTGTTTAGCAATCAGCCCCAGCATTTT
>TRBD2|TRBJ2-1|NA|TRBV4-3
CASSHSGATYNEQFF
TGCGCCAGCAGCCACAGCGGGGCAACGTACAATGAGCAGTTCTTC
>NA|TRBJ2-3|NA|TRBV6-1
CASRIHTDTQYF
TGTGCCAGCCGAATACACACAGATACGCAGTATTTT
>NA|TRBJ1-4|NA|TRBV29-1
CSVRESSLRNEKLFF
TGCAGCGTGAGGGAGTCTAGTCTTAGAAATGAAAAACTGTTTTTT
>TRBD1|TRBJ2-7|NA|TRBV7-2
CASAGTGIWEQYF
TGTGCCAGCGCCGGGACAGGCATCTGGGAGCAGTACTTC
>NA|TRBJ1-4|NA|TRBV7-2
CASSPWASSEKLFF
TGTGCCAGCAGCCCTTGGGCGTCGAGTGAAAAACTGTTTTTT
>NA|TRBJ1-1|NA|TRBV4-2
CASSLQGTLRNTEAFF
TGTGCCAGCAGCCTCCAGGGGACACTCAGGAACACTGAAGCTTTCTTT
>TRBD2|TRBJ2-5|NA|TRBV7-2
CASNMGGGETQYF
TGTGCCAGCAACATGGGGGGGGGAGAGACCCAGTACTTC
>NA|TRBJ1-5|NA|TRBV11-2
CASSLGGGGYQPQHF
TGTGCCAGCAGCTTGGGGGGCGGGGGCTATCAGCCCCAGCATTTT
>TRBD2|TRBJ2-7|NA|TRBV19
CASSMGLAGAISYEQYF
TGTGCCAGTAGTATGGGACTAGCGGGGGCGATCTCCTACGAGCAGTACTTC
>TRBD1|TRBJ1-1|once|TRBV19
CASKRGDRNTEAFF
TGTGCCAGTAAAAGGGGGGACAGGAACACTGAAGCTTTCTTT
>NA|TRBJ1-1|NA|TRBV13
CASSLGVGGLNTEAFF
TGTGCCAGCAGCTTAGGTGTGGGAGGCCTGAACACTGAAGCTTTCTTT
>TRBD1|TRBJ2-7|NA|TRBV6-6
CASRAGGSSYEQYF
TGTGCCAGCAGGGCAGGGGGATCCTCCTACGAGCAGTACTTC
>NA|TRBJ2-7|few|TRBV4-3
CASSQGTSYEQYF
TGCGCCAGCAGCCAAGGTACTAGCTACGAGCAGTACTTC
>TRBD1|TRBJ2-7|NA|TRBV10-2
CASSLDRGYDEQYF
TGCGCCAGCAGCCTGGACAGGGGGTACGACGAGCAGTACTTC
>NA|TRBJ2-7|few|TRBV18
CASSPRGVGIYEQYF
TGTGCCAGCTCACCACGGGGGGTAGGAATCTACGAGCAGTACTTC
>NA|TRBJ1-5|NA|TRBV6-1
CASSEALTYSNQPQHF
TGTGCCAGCAGTGAAGCGCTAACCTATAGCAATCAGCCCCAGCATTTT
>NA|TRBJ1-4|NA|TRBV28
CASSLVGQGTGEKLFF
TGTGCCAGCAGTTTAGTTGGGCAGGGAACCGGAGAAAAACTGTTTTTT